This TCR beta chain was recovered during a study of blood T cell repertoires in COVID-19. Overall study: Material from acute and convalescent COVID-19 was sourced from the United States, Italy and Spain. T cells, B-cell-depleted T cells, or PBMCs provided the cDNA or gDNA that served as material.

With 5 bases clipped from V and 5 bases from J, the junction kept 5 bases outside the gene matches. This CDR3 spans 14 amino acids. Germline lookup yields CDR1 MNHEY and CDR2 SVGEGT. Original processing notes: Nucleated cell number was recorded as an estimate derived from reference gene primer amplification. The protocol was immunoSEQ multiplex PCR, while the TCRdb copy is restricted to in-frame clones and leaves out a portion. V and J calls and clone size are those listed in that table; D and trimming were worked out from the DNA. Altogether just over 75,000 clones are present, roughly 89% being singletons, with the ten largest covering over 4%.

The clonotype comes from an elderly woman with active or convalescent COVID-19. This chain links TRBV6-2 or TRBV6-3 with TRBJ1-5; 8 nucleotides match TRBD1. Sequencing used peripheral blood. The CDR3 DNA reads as TGTGCCAGCAGTGACAGGGGCCTCTATCAGCCCCAGCATTTT. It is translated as CASSDRGLYQPQHF.